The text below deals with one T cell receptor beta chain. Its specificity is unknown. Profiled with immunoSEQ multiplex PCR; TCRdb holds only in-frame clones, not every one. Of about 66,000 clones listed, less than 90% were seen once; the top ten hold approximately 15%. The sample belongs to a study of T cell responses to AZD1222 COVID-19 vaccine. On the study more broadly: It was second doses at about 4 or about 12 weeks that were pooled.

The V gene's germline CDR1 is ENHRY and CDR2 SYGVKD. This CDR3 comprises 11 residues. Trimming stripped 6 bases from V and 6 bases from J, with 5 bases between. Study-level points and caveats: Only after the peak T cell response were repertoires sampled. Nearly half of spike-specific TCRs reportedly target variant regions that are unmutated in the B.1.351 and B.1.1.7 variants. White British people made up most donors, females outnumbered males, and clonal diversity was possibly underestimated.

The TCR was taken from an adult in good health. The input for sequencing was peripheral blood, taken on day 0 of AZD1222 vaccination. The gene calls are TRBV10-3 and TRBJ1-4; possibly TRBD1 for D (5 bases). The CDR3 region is CAIRGDEKLFF. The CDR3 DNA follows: TGTGCCATCAGGGGGGATGAAAAACTGTTTTTT.